Included here is one TCR beta chain sequence, with context. Its antigen is not known. Method: immunoSEQ multiplex PCR; TCRdb's copy keeps in-frame clones and lacks some. The sample shows tens of thousands of clones, 85% to 95% of them seen only once. These data belong to a study of T cells in tuberculosis. The overall study: CD1B tetramers identified T cells specific for mycobacterial lipid GMM. IGRA-negative adolescents, IGRA-positive adolescents with latent tuberculosis and adults with active tuberculosis formed this South African cohort. Study observations and caveats: Active tuberculosis alpha repertoires lay closer to GMM-specific TCRs than controls'. Active tuberculosis cases were adults; controls were adolescents.

CDR1 MDHEN and CDR2 SYDVKM come from the germline V gene. This CDR3 is 14 amino acids long. V shed 3 bases and J shed 9 bases, with 15 bases lying between them. The chain uses TRBV28 and TRBJ1-5; D perhaps matches TRBD1 (5 bases). The sequence came from a donor aged 10 to 29 with latent tuberculosis or without tuberculosis infection. Some clones in this sample may be carry-over from other donors' samples. Sample: PBMCs. The CDR3 is CASSLYRTPGPQHF. CDR3 coding DNA: TGTGCCAGCAGTTTGTACAGGACCCCAGGGCCCCAGCATTTT.